This passage covers 25 T cell receptor beta chains from one sample sequenced in a study of blood T cell repertoires in COVID-19. Profiling relied on immunoSEQ multiplex PCR, and the TCRdb table lists in-frame clones only, not all of them. The data hold 65,000 to 90,000 clones, with less than 85% observed a single time. Sequenced material: peripheral blood. Source of these receptors: a man between 65 and 80 years old with active or convalescent COVID-19.

The genes are TRBV11-2 and TRBJ2-7, with D possibly TRBD1 on 5 matching bases. This CDR3 region has 14 residues. Germline-derived CDR1 and CDR2 are SGHAT and FQNNGV. Trimming removed 0 bases at V and 3 bases at J, with 9 bases between. CDR3 bases: TGTGCCAGCAGCTTAGACCAGGGCCTCTACGAGCAGTACTTC. The encoded protein is CASSLDQGLYEQYF.

This clone came up once. The chain uses TRBV19 and TRBJ2-7, with 8 positions matching TRBD2. The germline V gene encodes CDR1 LNHDA and CDR2 SQIVND (reference sequence). This CDR3 is built from 14 residues. The junction had 5 bases not matched to a gene; V was cut back by 5 bases and J by 2 bases. This CDR3 is CASSPGGEPYEQYF. Written as DNA, the CDR3 is TGTGCCAGTAGTCCCGGGGGGGAACCCTACGAGCAGTACTTC.

This clone was recorded a few times. This chain uses TRBV30 with TRBJ2-7; 11 nucleotides align to TRBD1. Germline trimming cut 2 bases from V and 6 bases from J; bases unmatched to any gene: 15. CDR3 length equals 17 residues. From germline, CDR1 is GTSNPN and CDR2 SVGIG (reference sequence). The CDR3 nucleotides read TGTGCCTGGAGTCCGATCCCTGCCGGGACAGGGGGGCGCGAGCAGTACTTC. Translation: CAWSPIPAGTGGREQYF.

This clone was found many times. This chain links TRBV29-1 with TRBJ1-1; no reliable D call. This CDR3 region has 13 residues. Trimming cost V 7 bases and J 3 bases, with 15 bases left between them. Germline assignment: CDR1 SQVTM and CDR2 ANQGSEA. CDR3 loop: CSAVGSADTEAFF. CDR3 in DNA: TGCAGCGCTGTCGGTTCCGCTGACACTGAAGCTTTCTTT.

The chain recombines TRBV30 with TRBJ1-6; maybe TRBD1 (5 bases). Trimming removed 5 bases from V and 10 bases from J, with 15 bases in between. CDR1 is GTSNPN, CDR2 SVGIG, per germline (reference sequence). This CDR3 region has 13 residues. The CDR3 is CAWDGAQSSPLHF. In DNA form, the CDR3 reads TGTGCCTGGGATGGGGCGCAAAGCTCACCCCTCCACTTT.

This clone was counted at least ten times. The chain couples TRBV30 to TRBJ1-5; 10 bases are a match to TRBD1. J lost 0 bases, V lost 2 bases, and 7 bases had no gene match. The CDR3 is 17 amino acids. Germline V gene lookup returns CDR1 GTSNPN and CDR2 SVGIG (reference sequence). The CDR3 spells CAWSSGQGEFSNQPQHF. DNA of the CDR3: TGTGCCTGGAGTAGCGGACAGGGGGAATTTAGCAATCAGCCCCAGCATTTT.

The chain is built from TRBV6-5 and TRBJ2-1, with 9 bases identical to TRBD2. Per germline, CDR1 MNHEY and CDR2 SVGAGI. V shed 2 bases and J 8 bases; nucleotides not matched to a gene: 7. CDR3 size: 15 residues. The CDR3 region is CASSYGAGGVYEQFF. The DNA for the CDR3 is TGTGCCAGCAGTTACGGAGCGGGGGGTGTCTATGAGCAGTTCTTC.

The rearrangement joins TRBV27 to TRBJ1-5, with 10 bases matching TRBD1. The CDR3 contains 14 residues. Germline CDR1 MNHEY, CDR2 SMNVEV (reference sequence). V shed 6 bases and J 7 bases; nucleotides not matched to a gene: 6. In DNA form, the CDR3 reads TGTGCCAGCAGCTGGGACAGGGGAGGACAGCCCCAGCATTTT. Protein product: CASSWDRGGQPQHF.

V usage is TRBV4-1 and J usage is TRBJ1-3; D call uncertain. CDR3 size: 16 residues. Germline values: CDR1 MGHRA, CDR2 YSYEKL. The V end was cut by 0 bases, the J end by 0 bases, with 9 bases between. CDR3 DNA sequence: TGCGCCAGCAGCCAAGATCTTTCAGGCTCTGGAAACACCATATATTTT. Its protein product is CASSQDLSGSGNTIYF.

The rearrangement uses TRBV7-3 and TRBJ2-3, with TRBD2 matching over 12 bases. The CDR3 sequence is 17 residues long. Germline V gene data show CDR1 as SGHTA and CDR2 as FQGTGA. After removal of 4 bases from V and 1 base from J, the junction contained 6 bases not matched to a gene. The CDR3 nucleotides are TGTGCCAGCAGCTCAACCCGGACTAGCGGGGGCACAGATACGCAGTATTTT. This encodes CASSSTRTSGGTDTQYF.

The genes are TRBV11-2 and TRBJ1-1; D might be TRBD1 (5 bases). This CDR3 region has 13 residues. V lost 5 bases, J lost 11 bases, and 18 bases lay in between. Germline CDR1 and CDR2: SGHAT and FQNNGV. CDR3 in DNA: TGTGCCAGCAGCCTCTCCCGACGGGGGGACGCTTTCTTT. Translating gives CASSLSRRGDAFF.

The chain employs TRBV18 and TRBJ1-1; 10 bases are a match to TRBD1. Germline V lookup: CDR1 KGHSH, CDR2 LQKENI. The CDR3 has 17 amino acids. V shed 8 bases, J shed 1 base, and the junction held 13 bases outside the gene matches. CDR3 sequence reads: CASRTRGQGLGNTEAFF. CDR3 bases: TGTGCCAGCCGAACCAGGGGACAGGGGCTTGGGAACACTGAAGCTTTCTTT. The full variable domain, in which reference TRBV18 and TRBJ1-1 provide the parts outside the CDR3, is NAGVMQNPRHLVRRRGQEARLRCSPMKGHSHVYWYRQLPEEGLKFMVYLQKENIIDESGMPKERFSAEFPKEGPSILRIQQVVRGDSAAYFCASRTRGQGLGNTEAFFGQGTRLTVV.

The J gene is TRBJ1-2, the V gene TRBV28, with D possibly matching TRBD1 (5 bases). Germline V gene sequence: CDR1 MDHEN, CDR2 SYDVKM. Trimming left V 3 bases short and J 4 bases short, with 12 bases between. CDR3 length equals 14 residues. CDR3 protein: CASSLPGDPYGYTF. CDR3 coding DNA: TGTGCCAGCAGTTTGCCGGGGGACCCCTATGGCTACACCTTC.

V usage is TRBV7-9 and J usage is TRBJ2-5; 7 bases align to TRBD2. Germline CDR1 and CDR2: SEHNR and FQNEAQ (reference sequence). After removal of 4 bases from V and 5 bases from J, the junction contained 7 bases not matched to a gene. The CDR3 covers 14 residues. The CDR3 loop is CASSWGGRGETQYF. The CDR3 nucleotides read TGTGCCAGCAGCTGGGGAGGGCGCGGGGAGACCCAGTACTTC.

This sequence joins TRBV7-2 and TRBJ1-4, with D possibly matching TRBD1 (5 bases). Trimming stripped 0 bases from V and 7 bases from J, with 12 bases between. This CDR3 has 15 residues. Per germline, CDR1 SGHTA and CDR2 FQGNSA. The CDR3, as DNA: TGTGCCAGCAGCTTAGCGGGGCAGGGTTTTGAAAAACTGTTTTTT. Translation gives CASSLAGQGFEKLFF.

A single count supports this clone. The V and J genes are TRBV28 and TRBJ1-2, with a weak D call TRBD1 (6 bases). V was clipped by 6 bases and J by 4 bases, with 12 bases between them. The CDR3 runs 13 residues. CDR1 is MDHEN, CDR2 SYDVKM, per germline. The CDR3 here is CASSPTGLYGYTF. CDR3 nucleotides: TGTGCCAGCAGCCCGACAGGCCTCTATGGCTACACCTTC.

The chain links TRBV11-2 to TRBJ2-7; no clear D. CDR3 size: 16 residues. CDR1 SGHAT and CDR2 FQNNGV come from the germline V gene. The ends were cut back, 1 base at V and 0 bases at J, with 13 bases in the middle. This CDR3 is CASSLGAAMSSYEQYF. The CDR3 DNA reads TGTGCCAGCAGCTTAGGGGCCGCCATGAGCTCCTACGAGCAGTACTTC.

There are a few counts of this clone. It is unclear where the CDR3 begins or ends on the DNA, so no DNA is shown, and the CDR3 is as TCRdb lists it. The genes are TRBV3-1 (or the pseudogene TRBV3-2) and TRBJ2-2; no check of the table's D call, TRBD2, against the DNA was made. The CDR3 extends over 16 residues, inclusive of both ends. Germline V gives CDR1 LGHDT, CDR2 YNNKEL (reference sequence). CDR3 residues: CASSQAPRRRAGELFF.

This clone has only a few counts. The rearrangement uses TRBV9 and TRBJ2-5; D is undetermined. With 0 bases removed from V and 5 bases from J, the gap between germline ends came to 5 bases. The CDR3 is made up of 12 amino acids. The germline V gene has CDR1 SGDLS and CDR2 YYNGEE. The CDR3 protein is CASSVDGETQYF. The CDR3 DNA follows: TGTGCCAGCAGCGTAGACGGGGAGACCCAGTACTTC.

This rearrangement joins TRBV7-3 to TRBJ1-2, with D uncertain. The CDR3 is made up of 13 amino acids. With 5 bases removed from V and 3 bases from J, the gap between germline ends came to 10 bases. Germline V gene lookup returns CDR1 SGHTA and CDR2 FQGTGA. The CDR3 nucleotides are TGTGCCAGCAGCCCTCAAGAGGACTATGGCTACACCTTC. It yields the protein CASSPQEDYGYTF.

The chain recombines TRBV28 with TRBJ1-6; 9 bases are a match to TRBD1. Trimming removed 1 base from V and 9 bases from J; junction bases left unmatched: 4. CDR1 is MDHEN and CDR2 is SYDVKM in the germline V gene. This CDR3 comprises 15 residues. The CDR3 here is CASSLSGTGSSPLHF. DNA for the CDR3: TGTGCCAGCAGTTTATCCGGGACAGGGAGTTCACCCCTCCACTTT.

The gene calls are TRBV5-1 and TRBJ2-3, with 10 bases that match TRBD1. This CDR3 has 15 amino acids. Germline V lookup: CDR1 SGHRS, CDR2 YFSETQ. The ends lost 1 base at V and 3 bases at J; junction bases unmatched: 2. CDR3 amino acids: CASSLWDRGTDTQYF. The CDR3 DNA is TGCGCCAGCAGCTTGTGGGACAGGGGTACAGATACGCAGTATTTT.

This clone was picked up one time. The gene calls are TRBV30 and TRBJ1-1, with D unresolved. The CDR3 runs 11 residues. Germline assignment: CDR1 GTSNPN and CDR2 SVGIG (reference sequence). The ends were cut back, 3 bases at V and 3 bases at J, with 5 bases in the middle. The DNA for the CDR3 is TGTGCCTGGAGCCTTCACACTGAAGCTTTCTTT. It specifies CAWSLHTEAFF. The variable domain in full, completed from reference TRBV30 and TRBJ1-1, reads SQTIHQWPATLVQPVGSPLSLECTVEGTSNPNLYWYRQAAGRGLQLLFYSVGIGQISSEVPQNLSASRPQDRQFILSSKKLLLSDSGFYLCAWSLHTEAFFGQGTRLTVV.

The chain joins TRBV10-2 to TRBJ1-5, with D perhaps TRBD1 (5 bases). The V end lost 2 bases, the J end lost 6 bases, and 11 bases lay between the germline ends. CDR1 and CDR2 (germline): WSHSY, SAAADI. The CDR3 contains 14 residues. The CDR3 here is CASSEQGGRQPQHF. In DNA, the CDR3 is TGCGCCAGCAGTGAGCAGGGTGGGCGTCAGCCCCAGCATTTT.

The chain uses TRBV5-5 and TRBJ2-7, with D possibly matching TRBD1 (6 bases). Deletions cut 2 bases from V and 6 bases from J, with 9 bases between. The germline V gene encodes CDR1 SGHKS and CDR2 YYEKEE (reference sequence). This CDR3 has 12 residues. CDR3 nucleotides: TGTGCCAGCAGCTTACAGGGACCCGAGCAGTACTTC. Encoded protein: CASSLQGPEQYF.